This TCR beta chain appears in the sequencing data of a study of cytomegalovirus exposure and HLA in healthy donors (dated by TCRdb to about 2017). With regard to the full study: According to a later analysis, one platform produced both the 110 or so validation repertoires and the roughly 660 repertoires of the first cohort. The study was designed to test whether signatures of past pathogen exposure could be identified by cataloging public T cell receptors. To predict cytomegalovirus infection status, the study combined high-throughput TCR immunosequencing, statistical association of individual TCRs with disease status, and machine learning. Along with the approximately 600-subject first cohort, a separate validation cohort of over a hundred different subjects was used. What the authors observed across the whole study: It was suggested by the authors that the approach could potentially be generalized to other disease states and immunological phenotypes. A total of fewer than 200 TCR beta chains were listed by the study as associated with cytomegalovirus. A later analysis found that TCRs clustered in the first cohort also tended to co-occur in the 110 or so validation repertoires, with approximately 95% of cluster scores above 0. Across donors, most TCR sequences were observed very rarely, whereas some public TCRs were present in many individuals. In vitro tests confirmed that a few of the cytomegalovirus-associated TCR beta chains recognize cytomegalovirus antigens. All 120 or so repertoires were used to score co-occurrence in the validation cohort in a later analysis, because that analysis had no HLA typing for the cohort. The classifier was reported to diagnose cytomegalovirus status with high specificity and sensitivity in both the original cohort and the validation cohort.

From a lookup of the germline V gene, CDR1 and CDR2 are MRHNA and SNTAGT. The cysteine opens and the phenylalanine closes a CDR3 of 16 amino acids. CDR3 DNA only is kept here, 48 bases in frame from base 1. V is cut by 3 bases and J by 0 bases, and the space between the germline ends is 11 bases. Separate from the roughly 650-subject first cohort, the validation cohort of 95 to 150 subjects was the group to which the donors belonged. The protocol used for the library was the immunoSEQ multiplex PCR assay. The paper's processing steps were these. A statistical classification framework was developed to diagnose cytomegalovirus status using the catalog of TCR beta chain sequences. Imported from immuneACCESS, the table was reduced by TCRdb to in-frame sequences with V and J called. These copies leave out some clones; in studies compared against another copy, an unresolved V gene accounts for under half, and the cause of the remainder is not known. Clonal size and the V and J genes are those of that table, whereas D and trimming came from the DNA. The sample contains 300,000 to 400,000 clones, approximately 90% of them found a single time. The top ten clones comprise roughly 0.83% of the sample.

Comment on this clone: It has no known antigen specificity. There are no base qualities to consult, and no much larger clone falls within one base.

The source of this sequence is a woman younger than 30 in good health and CMV-seronegative. Source material: PBMCs. This receptor chain uses TRBV6-4 and TRBJ2-2; the D gene is perhaps TRBD1, on 6 matching bases. The CDR3 is CASSEGDTSNTGELFF. The DNA sequence reads TGTGCCAGCAGTGAGGGGGACACATCGAACACCGGGGAGCTGTTTTTT.